A selection of T cell receptor beta chains follows, all from one sample in a study of shared clonotypes between healthy human individuals. This table comes from immunoSEQ multiplex PCR, and its TCRdb copy is limited to in-frame clones, with some not included. Counted here are roughly 720,000 clones, less than 95% occurring once; the ten biggest clones make up more than 30%. Sequenced: memory CD8+ T cells from PBMCs. These receptors were obtained from a man between 18 and 29 years old in good health. Some clones in this sample may be carry-over from other donors' samples. The CDR3 runs from the conserved cysteine through the conserved F or W. D genes are given only for firm matches. Clone sizes are given selectively: once, few, many, or a class where the clone is expanded.

v_gene: TRBV18
len: 19
abundance: -
d_gene: -
j_gene: TRBJ2-5
CDR3nt: TGTGCCAGCTCACCAACGAGACCCTATTCGGGCCGTGGGCAAGAGACCCAGTACTTC
CDR3aa: CASSPTRPYSGRGQETQYF

v_gene: TRBV27
len: 13
abundance: -
d_gene: TRBD1
j_gene: TRBJ2-7
CDR3nt: TGTGCCAGCAGTTTAAAACAGGGGTACGAGCAGTACTTC
CDR3aa: CASSLKQGYEQYF

v_gene: TRBV7-6
len: 15
abundance: -
d_gene: -
j_gene: TRBJ2-3
CDR3nt: TGTGCCAGCAGTCCCTCGGACTTTTCCGCGGGTACGCAGTATTTT
CDR3aa: CASSPSDFSAGTQYF

v_gene: TRBV7-9
len: 16
abundance: -
d_gene: -
j_gene: TRBJ2-7
CDR3nt: TGTGCCAGCAGCTCCCTCAACGGGCCGGGGCGCTACGAGCAGTACTTC
CDR3aa: CASSSLNGPGRYEQYF

v_gene: TRBV5-5
len: 12
abundance: -
d_gene: -
j_gene: TRBJ2-5
CDR3nt: TGTGCCAGCAGCTTAGGCAGGGAGACCCAGTACTTC
CDR3aa: CASSLGRETQYF

v_gene: TRBV28
len: 15
abundance: -
d_gene: -
j_gene: TRBJ2-5
CDR3nt: TGTGCCAGCAGTTTAATAGCGGACAGCCAAGAGACCCAGTACTTC
CDR3aa: CASSLIADSQETQYF

v_gene: TRBV29-1
len: 12
abundance: -
d_gene: TRBD1
j_gene: TRBJ1-1
CDR3nt: TGCAGCGTTCGACAGGGGTTCACTGAAGCTTTCTTT
CDR3aa: CSVRQGFTEAFF

v_gene: TRBV6-5
len: 16
abundance: -
d_gene: TRBD1
j_gene: TRBJ2-3
CDR3nt: TGTGCCAGCAGTTACACCCCCGGGACAGGGGCAGATACGCAGTATTTT
CDR3aa: CASSYTPGTGADTQYF

v_gene: TRBV27
len: 17
abundance: -
d_gene: TRBD1
j_gene: TRBJ2-7
CDR3nt: TGTGCCAGCAGTTTATTACGGAGGCGGACAGGGAGAGACGAGCAGTACTTC
CDR3aa: CASSLLRRRTGRDEQYF

v_gene: TRBV9
len: 16
abundance: once
d_gene: -
j_gene: TRBJ2-3
CDR3nt: TGTGCCAGCAGCGTAAGGGGGTTAGGGGGCACAGATACGCAGTATTTT
CDR3aa: CASSVRGLGGTDTQYF